The T cell receptor (beta chain) described here comes from a study of T cells in Graves' hyperthyroidism and ophthalmopathy. From germline, CDR1 is SQVTM and CDR2 ANQGSEA. Trimming shortened V by 2 bases and J by 7 bases, and 9 bases separated the two germline ends. The CDR3 loop spans 12 amino acids. Diagnoses were made from clinical symptoms, serum measures (thyroxine and TRAb), thyroid ultrasound and orbital computed tomography. RNA transcripts yielded amplified TCR beta CDR3 regions. A first-round RT-PCR of the TCR CDR3 used the HTBI primer set. TCRdb itself ran the multiplex PCR reads through MiXCR, one entry per CDR3 protein. Counted here are approximately 360,000 distinct CDR3 sequences, around 14% occurring once; the ten biggest clones make up roughly 26%.

The specimen sequenced was blood. The chain is built from TRBV29-1 and TRBJ2-1; D is perhaps TRBD1 (5 bases). This clonotype was obtained from a young woman with Graves' hyperthyroidism that later progressed to Graves' ophthalmopathy. This CDR3 reads CSVEQGTNEQFF. The CDR3 nucleotides read TGCAGCGTTGAACAGGGTACGAATGAGCAGTTCTTC.